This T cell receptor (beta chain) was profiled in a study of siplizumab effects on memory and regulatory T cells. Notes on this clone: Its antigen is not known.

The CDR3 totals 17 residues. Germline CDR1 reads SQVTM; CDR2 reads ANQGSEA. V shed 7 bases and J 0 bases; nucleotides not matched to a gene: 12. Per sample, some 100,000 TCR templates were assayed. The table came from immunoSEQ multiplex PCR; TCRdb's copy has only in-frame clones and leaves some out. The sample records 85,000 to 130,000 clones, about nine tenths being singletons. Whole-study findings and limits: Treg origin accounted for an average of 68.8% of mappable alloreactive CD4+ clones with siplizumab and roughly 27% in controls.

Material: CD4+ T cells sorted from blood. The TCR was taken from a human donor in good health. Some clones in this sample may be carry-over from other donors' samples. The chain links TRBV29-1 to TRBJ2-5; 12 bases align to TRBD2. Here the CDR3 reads CSAATLTSGRNQETQYF. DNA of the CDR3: TGCAGCGCCGCCACCCTTACTAGCGGGAGGAACCAAGAGACCCAGTACTTC.